A selection of T cell receptor beta chains follows, all from one sample in a study of shared clonotypes between healthy human individuals. Measured with immunoSEQ multiplex PCR; TCRdb has only the in-frame clones, and not every one. The table lists some 650,000 clones, approximately 97% of them singletons, with roughly 0.05% in the top ten. Sequencing used naive CD4+ T cells sorted from blood. The source is a woman in her twenties or thirties in good health. CDR3s include the opening cysteine and the closing phenylalanine or tryptophan. Each record gives: V gene, J gene, CDR3 protein.

V gene: TRBV5-6; J gene: TRBJ1-1; CDR3 protein: CASSLEVGGQAFF
V gene: TRBV5-1; J gene: TRBJ2-2; CDR3 protein: CASSQGVSYTGELFF
V gene: TRBV29-1; J gene: TRBJ1-1; CDR3 protein: CSVVGPPTEAFF
V gene: TRBV28; J gene: TRBJ2-5; CDR3 protein: CASSFTETQYF
V gene: TRBV5-1; J gene: TRBJ2-1; CDR3 protein: CASNPLAGGAYNEQFF
V gene: TRBV5-1; J gene: TRBJ2-6; CDR3 protein: CASSVDSSGANVLTF
V gene: TRBV11-2; J gene: TRBJ1-1; CDR3 protein: CASSLNRGAKNTEAFF
V gene: TRBV23-1; J gene: TRBJ2-4; CDR3 protein: CASKASKNIQYF
V gene: TRBV28; J gene: TRBJ2-1; CDR3 protein: CASSLLAGSYNEQFF
V gene: TRBV28; J gene: TRBJ1-2; CDR3 protein: CASNPDWGRTARNYGYTF
V gene: TRBV4-1; J gene: TRBJ1-4; CDR3 protein: CASSQLPPGATNEKLFF
V gene: TRBV9; J gene: TRBJ1-3; CDR3 protein: CASSVPSGRDGNTIYF
V gene: TRBV28; J gene: TRBJ2-7; CDR3 protein: CASSLVQGAFEQYF
V gene: TRBV28; J gene: TRBJ1-1; CDR3 protein: CASTELTGNTEAFF
V gene: TRBV28; J gene: TRBJ2-1; CDR3 protein: CASGRPYNEQFF
V gene: TRBV7-6; J gene: TRBJ2-7; CDR3 protein: CASSFPPSGSPSYEQYF
V gene: TRBV7-9; J gene: TRBJ2-7; CDR3 protein: CASSLIAGGPSEQYF
V gene: TRBV5-1; J gene: TRBJ2-1; CDR3 protein: CASSPDRSILYNEQFF
V gene: TRBV5-1; J gene: TRBJ1-1; CDR3 protein: CASSLVGQGNTEAFF
V gene: TRBV11-2; J gene: TRBJ2-1; CDR3 protein: CASSLVWGEQFF
V gene: TRBV15; J gene: TRBJ2-1; CDR3 protein: CATSSRLAGGVGYNEQFF
V gene: TRBV5-1; J gene: TRBJ1-1; CDR3 protein: CASIPGQGETEAFF
V gene: TRBV5-6; J gene: TRBJ2-2; CDR3 protein: CASSSGLKNTGELFF
V gene: TRBV27; J gene: TRBJ2-1; CDR3 protein: CASTRDRGRGEQFF
V gene: TRBV10-3; J gene: TRBJ1-3; CDR3 protein: CAISDSWTGEVIWGNTIYF
V gene: TRBV15; J gene: TRBJ1-3; CDR3 protein: CATSRGAAGKVGNTIYF
V gene: TRBV19; J gene: TRBJ1-4; CDR3 protein: CASSGVLGANEKLFF
V gene: TRBV27; J gene: TRBJ1-1; CDR3 protein: CASSGVGTEAFF
V gene: TRBV18; J gene: TRBJ1-1; CDR3 protein: CASSLLGQVNTEAFF
V gene: TRBV2; J gene: TRBJ1-3; CDR3 protein: CASSDVTRGNTIYF
V gene: TRBV5-1; J gene: TRBJ2-1; CDR3 protein: CASSWGSPIQFF
V gene: TRBV27; J gene: TRBJ1-2; CDR3 protein: CASSLRQGANYGYTF
V gene: TRBV5-1; J gene: TRBJ2-7; CDR3 protein: CASSIGFSEGGEQYF
V gene: TRBV2; J gene: TRBJ2-1; CDR3 protein: CASSEDSYNEQFF
V gene: TRBV6-6; J gene: TRBJ2-1; CDR3 protein: CASSSPSGLAVDEQFF
V gene: TRBV11-3; J gene: TRBJ2-2; CDR3 protein: CASSLDVVGSMNTGELFF
V gene: TRBV18; J gene: TRBJ2-7; CDR3 protein: CASSPLAGEGVGEQYF
V gene: TRBV6-6; J gene: TRBJ2-7; CDR3 protein: CASSYLVTEQYF
V gene: TRBV5-1; J gene: TRBJ2-3; CDR3 protein: CASSLGPKLTDTQYF
V gene: TRBV30; J gene: TRBJ1-3; CDR3 protein: CAWSVLNTIYF
V gene: TRBV29-1; J gene: TRBJ1-4; CDR3 protein: CSVERRGKLFF